This TCR beta chain was identified in a study of tumor-infiltrating lymphocytes in localized non-small cell lung cancer. Study-wide background: From each patient, both tumor and uninvolved lung, non-adjacent to tumor, were sampled.

Sequenced by immunoSEQ multiplex PCR; TCRdb stores in-frame clones only, minus some. This table has around 9,500 clones, around 80% appearing once. The receptor comes from a human donor with non-small cell lung cancer. What was sequenced was lung tumor tissue.

The CDR3 nucleotides are TGTGCCAGCAGCCCCGGGACTAGCGGGTTTTACAATGAGCAGTTCTTC. Translating it yields CASSPGTSGFYNEQFF. The chain joins TRBV7-9 to TRBJ2-1; 12 nucleotides agree with TRBD2. The germline V gene encodes CDR1 SEHNR and CDR2 FQNEAQ (reference sequence). The CDR3 is made up of 16 amino acids. J lost 4 bases, V lost 5 bases, and 6 bases had no gene match. Based on the CDR3 plus reference TRBV7-9 and TRBJ2-1, the full variable domain is DTGVSQNPRHKITKRGQNVTFRCDPISEHNRLYWYRQTLGQGPEFLTYFQNEAQLEKSRLLSDRFSAERPKGSFSTLEIQRTEQGDSAMYLCASSPGTSGFYNEQFFGPGTRLTVL.